This T cell receptor (beta chain) is drawn from a study of blood T cell repertoires in COVID-19 (dated by TCRdb to about 2020). For context, the study as a whole: The collaborator samples originated in the United States, Italy and Spain and spanned the acute and convalescent phases of COVID-19. The material from the prospective study consisted of cDNA or gDNA derived from T cells, B-cell-depleted T cells, or PBMCs. Subjects who had been exposed to COVID-19, were actively infected with it, or had recovered from it provided the deeply sampled blood TCRbeta repertoires that made up the dataset. The repertoires were released in a freely available public database meant as a resource for research on the immune response to SARS-CoV-2. Samples were obtained from the ongoing ImmuneRACE study (first 160 participants) and from some 1,200 subjects provided by 6 global collaborators. A de-identified subject ID, COVID-19 status, age in years and sex were almost always included in the sample metadata. HLA class I and class II types, where available, came from metadata supplied by the sample provider rather than from assay-based typing. Study-level results and caveats: Clinical and demographic metadata were provided uncurated, with the amount varying by source and participant.

TCRbeta CDR3 regions were amplified from genomic DNA using the immunoSEQ Assay, a bias-controlled multiplex PCR. On the authors' methods: Within the assay, amplification of reference gene primers was used to estimate how many nucleated cells each sample contained. Sequence reads were collapsed and filtered to measure the absolute abundance of every unique TCRbeta CDR3 rearrangement. For each sample, productive Simpson clonality was calculated as the square root of Simpson's diversity index over productive rearrangements. As stored in TCRdb, this immuneACCESS dataset retains in-frame rearrangements with V and J assigned. A fraction of the clones does not appear; measured against another copy, unresolved V genes explain less than half of the discrepancy, and the remainder lacks a known reason. The DNA was the basis for D and trimming; V, J and clone size are from that table. The sample table lists about 110,000 clones, 70% to 80% of them with a count of one. About 20% of the sample lies in the top ten.

Collaborating institutions collected whole blood in K2EDTA tubes following their own protocols. For TCRbeta analysis, collaborators shipped samples as frozen whole blood, isolated PBMCs, or DNA extracted from either of those sample types. Worth noting for this clone: Its antigen is still unknown. No qualities accompany the bases; no much larger clone lies one base away.

CDR1 GTSNPN and CDR2 SVGIG were looked up in the germline V gene (reference sequence). V lost 7 bases and J lost 0 bases, and the count of bases not matched to a germline gene is 6. The CDR3 measures 14 amino acids from cysteine to phenylalanine. Only the CDR3 DNA is retained, 42 bases long and in frame from the first base. Material for sequencing was peripheral blood. The source is a man between 65 and 85 years old with active or convalescent COVID-19. The chain is made from TRBV30 and TRBJ2-1; 7 middle bases align to TRBD2. The DNA reads TGTGCCTTAAACAGCGGGAACTCCTACAATGAGCAGTTCTTC. Translated, this gives CALNSGNSYNEQFF.